A selection of T cell receptor beta chains follows, all from one sample in a study of blood T cell repertoires in COVID-19. Here immunoSEQ multiplex PCR was the method, and the copy in TCRdb shows in-frame clones only, minus some. The sample yields around 200,000 clones, under 90% seen once. The source material was peripheral blood. Receptors were obtained from a woman aged 70-85 years with COVID-19, enrolled during active disease. Each CDR3 is given without its conserved first and last residue. A D gene is named only where the DNA matches it firmly.

TRBV5-4	TRBJ2-5	TRBD2	ASSLRLAGVLTETQY
TRBV19	TRBJ1-2	TRBD1	ASKRQGAEDNYGYT
TRBV28	TRBJ1-5	NA	ASSFWGLQPQH
TRBV30	TRBJ2-7	TRBD2	AWRIGAGDEQY
TRBV6-5	TRBJ1-1	NA	ASSYSRAGVNTEAF
TRBV19	TRBJ1-1	NA	ASSPPTQNTEAF
TRBV29-1	TRBJ2-1	TRBD2	SVVGGGVIQF
TRBV7-2	TRBJ2-2	TRBD2	ASSRRLAGGPGELF
TRBV7-2	TRBJ1-5	TRBD1	ASSLVPGDRVRH
TRBV18	TRBJ2-3	NA	ASSSETDTQY
TRBV28	TRBJ1-2	NA	ASSLLGARTNYGYT
TRBV3-1/TRBV3-2	TRBJ2-1	TRBD2	ASSQDIVTSGRNEQF
TRBV7-9	TRBJ1-1	TRBD1	ASSLTGVDNTEAF
TRBV6-6	TRBJ1-6	TRBD1	ASSYAGQNSPLH
TRBV5-1	TRBJ1-1	TRBD1	ASSLEQGAEAF
TRBV15	TRBJ1-2	NA	ATSFRKTLGNYGYT
TRBV20-1	TRBJ1-1	TRBD1	SASFRGRYTEAF
TRBV5-5	TRBJ1-1	TRBD1	ASSPPIGQGFREAF
TRBV25-1	TRBJ1-4	TRBD1	ASSRQGGEKLF
TRBV28	TRBJ2-1	NA	ASSSPQGKRGYNEQF
TRBV28	TRBJ1-1	NA	ASSFDRGLGNTEAF
TRBV30	TRBJ1-3	NA	AWYGLNTIY
TRBV7-9	TRBJ2-7	TRBD2	ASSLLRGSSYEQY
TRBV11-2	TRBJ2-7	TRBD2	ASSVLAGGNEQY